The 16 T cell receptor beta chains below were found in one sample sequenced in a study of blood T cell repertoires in COVID-19. Profiled with immunoSEQ multiplex PCR; TCRdb holds only in-frame clones, not every one. The sample has around 89,000 clones, roughly 87% seen once. Material: peripheral blood. These receptors were collected from a man between 50 and 59 years old with acute or convalescent COVID-19.

The chain links TRBV30 to TRBJ1-3, with D possibly being TRBD1 (5 bases). Germline values: CDR1 GTSNPN, CDR2 SVGIG (reference sequence). There are 15 residues in the CDR3. The V end lost 3 bases, the J end lost 4 bases, and 16 bases lay between the germline ends. The CDR3 sequence is CAWRAGLWSGNTIYF. The CDR3 nucleotides are TGTGCCTGGAGAGCGGGACTTTGGTCCGGAAACACCATATATTTT.

The table lists this clone with a few counts. The V call is TRBV7-2, the J call TRBJ2-6; D might be TRBD2 (5 bases). Looked up from germline, CDR1 is SGHTA and CDR2 is FQGNSA. CDR3 length equals 19 residues. Trimming took 5 bases from V and 0 from J, leaving 20 bases between them. This CDR3 is CASSQLWTRRTSGANVLTF. DNA for the CDR3: TGTGCCAGCAGCCAACTTTGGACTCGGCGGACCTCTGGGGCCAACGTCCTGACTTTC.

The chain employs TRBV7-2 and TRBJ1-3; no clear D. Germline V CDR1 and CDR2: SGHTA, FQGNSA. CDR3 size: 13 residues. V lost 3 bases to trimming and J lost 0 bases, with 3 bases between them. The CDR3 bases are TGTGCCAGCAGCTTCATCTCTGGAAACACCATATATTTT. Translated: CASSFISGNTIYF.

The chain carries TRBV11-3 and TRBJ2-1; a weak D match, TRBD1 (6 bases). The CDR3 has 14 residues. Germline loops: CDR1 SGHNT, CDR2 YENEEA. V lost 3 bases to trimming and J lost 2 bases, with 8 bases between them. CDR3 sequence: CASSFTGTYNEQFF. CDR3 coding DNA: TGTGCCAGCAGCTTTACAGGGACCTACAATGAGCAGTTCTTC.

This rearrangement joins TRBV2 to TRBJ1-5; D unclear. Per the germline V gene, CDR1 is SNHLY and CDR2 is FYNNEI. V was clipped by 1 base and J by 6 bases, with 10 bases between them. The CDR3 loop spans 14 amino acids. CDR3 nucleotides: TGTGCCAGCAGTGAAGAGGTCAGCGGTCAGCCCCAGCATTTT. This gives the protein CASSEEVSGQPQHF.

The rearrangement uses TRBV6-4 and TRBJ2-2; 9 bases fit TRBD1. CDR1 is MRHNA and CDR2 is SNTAGT in the germline V gene. CDR3 length: 15 residues. Unmatched junction bases numbered 3, after V lost 3 bases and J lost 4 bases. CDR3 sequence (DNA): TGTGCCAGCAGTGAACAGGGGGCGGCCACCGGGGAGCTGTTTTTT. Translating it yields CASSEQGAATGELFF.

The chain carries TRBV5-1 and TRBJ1-1, with 7 nucleotides matching TRBD1. Germline CDR1 SGHRS, CDR2 YFSETQ. V lost 1 base and J lost 3; bases outside the gene matches: 6. The length of the CDR3 is 15 residues. CDR3 DNA: TGCGCCAGCAGCTTGTTGGGCAGGGGGGACACTGAAGCTTTCTTT. It codes for CASSLLGRGDTEAFF.

The V gene is TRBV20-1, the J gene TRBJ1-6; no clear D gene. CDR3 length: 13 residues. Germline loops: CDR1 DFQATT, CDR2 SNEGSKA (reference sequence). The germline V and J ends were trimmed by 3 bases and 5 bases, with 8 bases remaining between them. The CDR3: CSASSLHNSPLHF. CDR3 in DNA: TGCAGTGCTAGTTCCCTTCATAATTCACCCCTCCACTTT.

As regards this clone: No DNA is shown, since the ends of the CDR3 on it are uncertain; the CDR3 is the one TCRdb lists. The V and J genes are TRBV11-3 and TRBJ2-2; the table's D call of TRBD1 was not tested on the DNA. Looked up from germline, CDR1 is SGHNT and CDR2 is YENEEA. The CDR3 comprises 16 residues, both ends counted. The CDR3: CASSFGQGTTAGELSF.

The chain couples TRBV5-6 to TRBJ2-1; 11 bases line up with TRBD2. Germline V gene sequence: CDR1 SGHDT, CDR2 YYEEEE. Trimming cost V 4 bases and J 9 bases; bases outside gene matches: 9. CDR3 length: 15 amino acids. The CDR3 region is CASSRDSGGAGEQFF. CDR3 bases: TGTGCCAGCAGCAGAGATAGCGGGGGGGCGGGTGAGCAGTTCTTC.

The chain is built from TRBV6-5 and TRBJ1-3, with a tentative D call TRBD1 (6 bases). Germline V gene lookup returns CDR1 MNHEY and CDR2 SVGAGI. The CDR3 spans 15 residues. V lost 5 bases and J lost 0, with 11 bases in between. CDR3 sequence reads: CASSPRTASGNTIYF. In DNA form, the CDR3 reads TGTGCCAGCAGTCCTCGGACAGCCTCTGGAAACACCATATATTTT.

The rearrangement links TRBV7-8 to TRBJ1-4, with 7 nucleotides matching TRBD1. Per the germline V gene, CDR1 is SGHVS and CDR2 is FQNEAQ. J was trimmed by 4 bases and V by 4 bases; bases with no gene match: 6. This CDR3 comprises 15 residues. The chain's CDR3 is CASSSDRFGNEKLFF. In DNA form, the CDR3 reads TGTGCCAGCAGCTCGGACAGGTTCGGTAATGAAAAACTGTTTTTT.

The chain recombines TRBV6-5 with TRBJ2-1, with 12 bases lining up with TRBD2. This CDR3 contains 15 residues. The V and J ends lost 6 bases and 7 bases, in that order; junction bases with no gene match: 7. Germline lookup yields CDR1 MNHEY and CDR2 SVGAGI. CDR3 region: CASSARLAGVNEQFF. DNA of the CDR3: TGTGCCAGCAGCGCTCGACTAGCGGGGGTGAATGAGCAGTTCTTC.

The CDR3 region is CASSPPVGRTLHF. The DNA for the CDR3 is TGTGCCAGTAGTCCCCCGGTGGGGCGGACCCTCCACTTT. The rearrangement uses TRBV19 and TRBJ1-6; TRBD1 is a possible D gene (5 bases). This CDR3 is 13 amino acids long. Germline CDR1 LNHDA, CDR2 SQIVND (reference sequence). The ends were cut back, 5 bases at V and 14 bases at J, with 16 bases in the middle. The whole variable domain, filled in from reference TRBV19 and TRBJ1-6, reads DGGITQSPKYLFRKEGQNVTLSCEQNLNHDAMYWYRQDPGQGLRLIYYSQIVNDFQKGDIAEGYSVSREKKESFPLTVTSAQKNPTAFYLCASSPPVGRTLHFGNGTRLTVT.

The table lists this clone with a count of one. V and J are TRBV7-3 and TRBJ2-1; 7 bases agree with TRBD2. V shed 2 bases, J shed 8 bases, and the junction held 6 bases outside the gene matches. The CDR3 runs to 14 residues. Germline CDR1 is SGHTA and CDR2 is FQGTGA. CDR3 DNA: TGTGCCAGCAGCTTAGGGGGTCTAGCGGATGAGCAGTTCTTC. Its protein product is CASSLGGLADEQFF.

The rearrangement joins TRBV19 to TRBJ2-3, with a weak D call TRBD1 (6 bases). V shed 7 bases and J shed 0 bases, with 11 bases lying between them. From germline, CDR1 is LNHDA and CDR2 SQIVND (reference sequence). The CDR3 has 14 residues. CDR3 nucleotide sequence: TGTGCCAGTAATCGACAGGTCAGCACAGATACGCAGTATTTT. It specifies CASNRQVSTDTQYF.